This T cell receptor beta chain emerged from a study of T-cell reconstitution after alpha-beta-depleted transplantation in children. Molecular barcoding with unique molecular identifiers was used for the TCRbeta library. Each CDR3 protein gets one entry after TCRdb re-called the PCR reads with MiXCR. This repertoire shows more than 250,000 distinct CDR3 sequences, more than 9% found once; its top ten account for 9.5% to 13%. This clonotype was seen many times. Germline loops: CDR1 KGHSH, CDR2 LQKENI. V lost 2 bases, J lost 6 bases, and 13 bases lay in between. CDR3 length: 14 amino acids. This sequence joins TRBV18 and TRBJ1-1; weak D call: TRBD1 (5 bases). The source material was PBMCs from the stem cell graft donor, sampled from the stem cell graft. The TCR was taken from a human donor who donated a stem cell graft to a child with SCID. CDR3 loop: CASSPGTKGAEAFF. Written as DNA, the CDR3 is TGTGCCAGCTCACCAGGGACGAAAGGAGCTGAAGCTTTCTTT. Filled out from reference TRBV18 and TRBJ1-1, the complete variable domain reads NAGVMQNPRHLVRRRGQEARLRCSPMKGHSHVYWYRQLPEEGLKFMVYLQKENIIDESGMPKERFSAEFPKEGPSILRIQQVVRGDSAAYFCASSPGTKGAEAFFGQGTRLTVV.